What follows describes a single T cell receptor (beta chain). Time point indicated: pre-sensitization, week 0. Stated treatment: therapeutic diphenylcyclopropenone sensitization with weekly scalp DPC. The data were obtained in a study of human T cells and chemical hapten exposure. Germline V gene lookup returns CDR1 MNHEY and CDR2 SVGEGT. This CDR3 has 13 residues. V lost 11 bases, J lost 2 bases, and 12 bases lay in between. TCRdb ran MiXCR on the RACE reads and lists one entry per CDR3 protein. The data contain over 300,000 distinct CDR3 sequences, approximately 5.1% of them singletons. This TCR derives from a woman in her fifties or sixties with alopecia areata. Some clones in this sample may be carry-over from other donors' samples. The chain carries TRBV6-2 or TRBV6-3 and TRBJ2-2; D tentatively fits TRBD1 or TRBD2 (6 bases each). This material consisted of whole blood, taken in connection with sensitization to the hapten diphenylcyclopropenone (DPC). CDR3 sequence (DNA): TGTGCCGGGGGGCTCCAAAACACCGGGGAGCTGTTTTTT. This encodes CAGGLQNTGELFF.